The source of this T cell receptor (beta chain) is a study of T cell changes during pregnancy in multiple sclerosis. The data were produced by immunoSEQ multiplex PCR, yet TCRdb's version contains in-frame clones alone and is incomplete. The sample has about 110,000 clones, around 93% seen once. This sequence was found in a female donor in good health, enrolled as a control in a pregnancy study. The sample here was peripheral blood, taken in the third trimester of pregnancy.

The CDR3 here is CAWNRDRYSYEQYF. Here the CDR3 DNA reads TGTGCCTGGAACCGGGACAGGTACTCCTACGAGCAGTACTTC. The rearrangement joins TRBV30 to TRBJ2-7; 8 nucleotides line up with TRBD1. Trimming at V came to 4 bases and at J to 0 bases, leaving 5 bases not matched to a gene. The CDR3 covers 14 residues. The germline V gene has CDR1 GTSNPN and CDR2 SVGIG (reference sequence).